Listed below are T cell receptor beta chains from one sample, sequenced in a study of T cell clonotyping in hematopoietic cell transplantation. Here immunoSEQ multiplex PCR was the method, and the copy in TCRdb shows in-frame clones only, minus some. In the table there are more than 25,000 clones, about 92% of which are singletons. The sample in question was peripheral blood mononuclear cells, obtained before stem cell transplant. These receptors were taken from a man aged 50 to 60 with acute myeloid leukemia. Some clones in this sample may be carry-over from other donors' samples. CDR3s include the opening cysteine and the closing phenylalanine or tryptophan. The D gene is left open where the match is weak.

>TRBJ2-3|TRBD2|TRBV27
CASSFSVRAGVITDTQYF
TGTGCCAGCAGTTTTTCGGTGAGGGCGGGAGTGATCACAGATACGCAGTATTTT
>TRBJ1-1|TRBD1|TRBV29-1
CSGVRIGQAGLAFF
TGCAGCGGGGTCCGGATCGGACAGGCCGGGTTGGCTTTCTTT
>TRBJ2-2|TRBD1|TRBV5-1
CASSSGQGGGELFF
TGCGCCAGCAGCTCAGGACAGGGCGGCGGGGAGCTGTTTTTT
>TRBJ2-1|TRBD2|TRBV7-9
CASSLLGRKNEQFF
TGTGCCAGCAGCTTACTCGGGAGGAAGAATGAGCAGTTCTTC
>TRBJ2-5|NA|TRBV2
CASSGEYQETQYF
TGTGCCAGCAGTGGAGAGTACCAAGAGACCCAGTACTTC
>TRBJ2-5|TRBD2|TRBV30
CAWTSGETQYF
TGTGCCTGGACTAGCGGAGAGACCCAGTACTTC
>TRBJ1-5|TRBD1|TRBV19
CASTGDRSNQPQHF
TGTGCCAGTACAGGGGACAGATCTAATCAGCCCCAGCATTTT
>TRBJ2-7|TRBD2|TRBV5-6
CASRPTSGSYEQYF
TGTGCCAGCAGACCCACTAGCGGGAGCTACGAGCAGTACTTC
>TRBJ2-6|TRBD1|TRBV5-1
CASSSSTGDGANVLTF
TGCGCCAGCAGCTCCTCTACAGGGGACGGGGCCAACGTCCTGACTTTC
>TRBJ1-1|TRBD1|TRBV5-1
CASSLDRGTEAFF
TGCGCCAGCAGCTTGGACAGGGGCACTGAAGCTTTCTTT
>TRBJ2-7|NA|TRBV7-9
CASGTYEQYF
TGTGCCAGCGGGACCTACGAGCAGTACTTC